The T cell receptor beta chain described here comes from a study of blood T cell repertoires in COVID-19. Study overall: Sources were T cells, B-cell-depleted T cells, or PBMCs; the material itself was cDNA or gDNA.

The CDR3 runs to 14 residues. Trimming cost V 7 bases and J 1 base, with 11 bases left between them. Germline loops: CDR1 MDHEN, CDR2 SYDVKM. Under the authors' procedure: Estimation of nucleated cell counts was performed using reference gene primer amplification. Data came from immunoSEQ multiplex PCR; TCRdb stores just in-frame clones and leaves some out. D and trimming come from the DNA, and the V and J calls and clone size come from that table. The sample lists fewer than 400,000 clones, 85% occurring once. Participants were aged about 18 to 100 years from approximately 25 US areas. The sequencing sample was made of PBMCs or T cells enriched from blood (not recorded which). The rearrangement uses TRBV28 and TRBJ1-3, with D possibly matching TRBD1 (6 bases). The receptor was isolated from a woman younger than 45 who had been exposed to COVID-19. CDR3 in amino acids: CASTKTGSGNTIYF. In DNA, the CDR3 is TGTGCCAGCACCAAGACAGGATCTGGAAACACCATATATTTT.